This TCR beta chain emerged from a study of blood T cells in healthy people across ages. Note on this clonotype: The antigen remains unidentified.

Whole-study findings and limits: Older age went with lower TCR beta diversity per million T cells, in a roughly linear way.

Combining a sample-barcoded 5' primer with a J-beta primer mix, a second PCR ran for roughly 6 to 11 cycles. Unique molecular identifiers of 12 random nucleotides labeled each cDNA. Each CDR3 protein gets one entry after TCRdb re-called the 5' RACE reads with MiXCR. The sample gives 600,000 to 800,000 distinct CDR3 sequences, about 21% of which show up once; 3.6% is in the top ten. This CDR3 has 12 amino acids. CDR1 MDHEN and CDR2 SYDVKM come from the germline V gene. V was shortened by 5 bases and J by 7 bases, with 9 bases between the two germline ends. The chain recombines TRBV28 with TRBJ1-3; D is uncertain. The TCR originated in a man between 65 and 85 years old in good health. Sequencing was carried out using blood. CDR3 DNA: TGTGCCAGCAGTCCCCCCGTGAACACCATATATTTT. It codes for CASSPPVNTIYF.